What follows are 21 T cell receptor beta chains derived from one specimen sequenced in a study of blood T cell repertoires in COVID-19. Sequencing used immunoSEQ multiplex PCR; TCRdb keeps in-frame clones, though not all of them. This table holds more than 70,000 clones, about four fifths found once. The sequencing input was peripheral blood. The receptors stem from a woman in her 70s with acute or convalescent COVID-19.

This clone was seen only a few times. This chain links TRBV5-1 with TRBJ1-6, with 7 positions matching TRBD1. The trim removed 4 bases at V and 8 bases at J, leaving 3 bases unmatched. This CDR3 comprises 13 residues. Germline-derived CDR1 and CDR2 are SGHRS and YFSETQ. The CDR3 sequence is CASSPGTDSPLHF. As DNA, the CDR3 is TGCGCCAGCAGCCCCGGGACAGATTCACCCCTCCACTTT.

V usage is TRBV9 and J usage is TRBJ2-3; D gene ambiguous. This CDR3 region has 10 residues. Trimming pared 6 bases from V and 5 bases from J, leaving 4 bases between. In germline, CDR1 is SGDLS, CDR2 YYNGEE. Here the CDR3 DNA reads TGTGCCAGCACCGGAGATACGCAGTATTTT. It is translated as CASTGDTQYF.

The rearrangement uses TRBV6-5 and TRBJ1-5, with D unclear. Germline loops: CDR1 MNHEY, CDR2 SVGAGI. V was cut by 5 bases and J by 4 bases, with 9 bases left in between. The CDR3 has 13 residues. CDR3 sequence (DNA): TGTGCCAGCAGTCCCAACTTGAATCAGCCCCAGCATTTT. This sequence encodes CASSPNLNQPQHF.

This CDR3 is CASRLGQDDSPLHF. The CDR3 DNA is TGTGCCAGCAGATTGGGACAGGATGATTCACCCCTCCACTTT. The chain carries TRBV28 and TRBJ1-6, with TRBD1 identical over 8 bases. This CDR3 contains 14 residues. Trimming removed 6 bases from V and 8 bases from J; junction bases left unmatched: 6. CDR1 and CDR2 (germline): MDHEN, SYDVKM.

This chain joins TRBV7-9 and TRBJ1-3, with TRBD1 matching over 10 bases. The CDR3 has 17 residues. Germline CDR1 SEHNR, CDR2 FQNEAQ (reference sequence). Unmatched junction bases numbered 7, after V lost 5 bases and J lost 0 bases. CDR3 sequence: CASSRTGGLLSGNTIYF. In nucleotides, the CDR3 is TGTGCCAGCAGCAGGACAGGGGGACTCCTCTCTGGAAACACCATATATTTT.

The V and J genes are TRBV5-4 and TRBJ2-7; maybe TRBD2 (7 bases). V lost 2 bases, J lost 6 bases, and 12 bases lay in between. Germline values: CDR1 SGHNT, CDR2 YYREEE (reference sequence). The CDR3 loop spans 13 amino acids. CDR3 nucleotides: TGTGCCAGCAGCTTAACAGGGAGGGCCGAGCAGTACTTC. Encoded protein: CASSLTGRAEQYF.

The chain couples TRBV5-1 to TRBJ2-2; 12 nucleotides line up with TRBD2. This CDR3 spans 19 amino acids. Germline assignment: CDR1 SGHRS and CDR2 YFSETQ. V shed 4 bases and J 7 bases; nucleotides not matched to a gene: 17. The DNA of the CDR3 is TGCGCCAGCAGCAGACTAAGGCTAGCGGGAGGGGCCGATGTCGGGGAGCTGTTTTTT. Its protein is CASSRLRLAGGADVGELFF.

V gene TRBV19 combines with J gene TRBJ1-5; the match to TRBD1 covers 7 bases. J lost 3 bases, V lost 7 bases, and 3 bases had no gene match. Germline assignment: CDR1 LNHDA and CDR2 SQIVND (reference sequence). This CDR3 is built from 13 residues. The CDR3 loop reads CASTGTVNQPQHF. The CDR3 DNA reads TGTGCCAGTACGGGGACAGTCAATCAGCCCCAGCATTTT. The full variable domain, completed using reference TRBV19 and TRBJ1-5, is DGGITQSPKYLFRKEGQNVTLSCEQNLNHDAMYWYRQDPGQGLRLIYYSQIVNDFQKGDIAEGYSVSREKKESFPLTVTSAQKNPTAFYLCASTGTVNQPQHFGDGTRLSIL.

The chain is built from TRBV6-5 and TRBJ1-1, with no clear D. Germline V lookup: CDR1 MNHEY, CDR2 SVGAGI. V gave up 5 bases and J gave up 1 base, with 11 bases separating them. The CDR3 contains 14 residues. The CDR3 spells CASSTPLGNTEAFF. CDR3 bases: TGTGCCAGCAGTACCCCCCTCGGGAACACTGAAGCTTTCTTT.

In its sample, this clone was seen a few times. The rearrangement links TRBV7-3 to TRBJ2-5; 7 bases map to TRBD1. Trimming removed 5 bases from V and 2 bases from J; junction bases left unmatched: 2. This CDR3 spans 13 amino acids. The germline CDR1 and CDR2 sequences are SGHTA and FQGTGA. The CDR3 sequence: CASSRDRQETQYF. CDR3 DNA sequence: TGTGCCAGCAGCCGGGACAGACAAGAGACCCAGTACTTC.

The rearrangement links TRBV7-2 to TRBJ1-1, with no clear D. The V gene's germline CDR1 is SGHTA and CDR2 FQGNSA. CDR3 length: 15 amino acids. Trimming stripped 2 bases from V and 1 base from J, with 11 bases between. The CDR3 protein is CASSLTAGKNTEAFF. The DNA of the CDR3 is TGTGCCAGCAGCTTAACGGCCGGGAAGAACACTGAAGCTTTCTTT.

The genes are TRBV5-4 and TRBJ2-2, with D possibly matching TRBD2 (7 bases). Germline V lookup: CDR1 SGHNT, CDR2 YYREEE (reference sequence). The V and J ends lost 4 bases and 0 bases respectively, with 10 bases between them. This CDR3 spans 15 amino acids. CDR3 in DNA: TGTGCCAGCAGCGGGGGGGCGACGAACACCGGGGAGCTGTTTTTT. Translating gives CASSGGATNTGELFF.

V usage is TRBV2 and J usage is TRBJ2-3, with 11 nucleotides matching TRBD1. The CDR3 is 15 residues long. After removal of 4 bases from V and 4 bases from J, the junction contained 4 bases not matched to a gene. Germline CDR1 SNHLY, CDR2 FYNNEI. The CDR3 coding sequence is TGTGCCAGCAGTGTTAGGACAGGGGGCGCAGATACGCAGTATTTT. Amino acids: CASSVRTGGADTQYF.

This sequence joins TRBV7-8 and TRBJ2-1; 7 nucleotides line up with TRBD2. CDR1 and CDR2 from the germline V gene are SGHVS and FQNEAQ. The V segment lost 5 bases and the J segment 3 bases; nucleotides outside the gene matches: 7. The CDR3 is made up of 15 amino acids. In nucleotides, the CDR3 is TGTGCCAGCAGCCTGGGCGGGAGCCTCTACAATGAGCAGTTCTTC. It specifies CASSLGGSLYNEQFF.

The chain links TRBV5-1 to TRBJ2-6; the D gene is possibly TRBD2 (5 bases). Trimming left V 4 bases short and J 0 bases short, with 8 bases between. The CDR3 runs 15 residues. Germline-derived CDR1 and CDR2 are SGHRS and YFSETQ. The CDR3 DNA reads as TGCGCCAGCAGCCCGACTAACTCTGGGGCCAACGTCCTGACTTTC. Translation gives CASSPTNSGANVLTF.

This rearrangement joins TRBV2 to TRBJ1-4; 7 bases are a match to TRBD1. The CDR3 has 15 residues. CDR1 SNHLY and CDR2 FYNNEI come from the germline V gene. J gave up 3 bases and V 5 bases, and 6 bases lay outside the gene matches. DNA for the CDR3: TGTGCCAGCAGTTTTGCCGGGACAGCTAATGAAAAACTGTTTTTT. It is translated as CASSFAGTANEKLFF.

The V call is TRBV14, the J call TRBJ2-1; perhaps TRBD1 as D (8 bases). This CDR3 region has 13 residues. Germline lookup yields CDR1 SGHDN and CDR2 FVKESK. V dropped 4 bases and J dropped 10 bases, with 14 bases sitting between them. CDR3 protein: CASSLQGGLEQFF. DNA for the CDR3: TGTGCCAGCAGCCTACAGGGGGGGTTGGAGCAGTTCTTC. Supplemented by reference TRBV14 and TRBJ2-1, the full variable domain reads EAGVTQFPSHSVIEKGQTVTLRCDPISGHDNLYWYRRVMGKEIKFLLHFVKESKQDESGMPNNRFLAERTGGTYSTLKVQPAELEDSGVYFCASSLQGGLEQFFGPGTRLTVL.

The chain couples TRBV3-1 (or the pseudogene TRBV3-2) to TRBJ2-2, with D uncertain. V lost 4 bases to trimming and J lost 6 bases, with 12 bases between them. This CDR3 is 14 amino acids long. CDR1 is LGHDT and CDR2 is YNNKEL in the germline V gene (reference sequence). The CDR3 DNA follows: TGTGCCAGCAGCCCCGGTGCCGCTTCCGGGGAGCTGTTTTTT. It is translated as CASSPGAASGELFF.

V is TRBV28 and J is TRBJ1-3; D gene unclear. Germline V gives CDR1 MDHEN, CDR2 SYDVKM. The ends were cut back, 8 bases at V and 0 bases at J, with 5 bases in the middle. This CDR3 is built from 12 residues. CDR3 loop: CASVSSGNTIYF. The CDR3 DNA is TGTGCCAGCGTTAGCTCTGGAAACACCATATATTTT.

As DNA, the CDR3 is TGCGCCAGCAGCCCTCGAGGGCGTGCAACTAATGAAAAACTGTTTTTT. It encodes CASSPRGRATNEKLFF. The J gene is TRBJ1-4, the V gene TRBV5-1; D call uncertain. Germline CDR1 is SGHRS and CDR2 is YFSETQ. There are 16 residues in the CDR3. Trimming took off 4 bases at V and 0 bases at J, with 13 bases between the two ends. The full variable domain, completed using reference TRBV5-1 and TRBJ1-4, is KAGVTQTPRYLIKTRGQQVTLSCSPISGHRSVSWYQQTPGQGLQFLFEYFSETQRNKGNFPGRFSGRQFSNSRSEMNVSTLELGDSALYLCASSPRGRATNEKLFFGSGTQLSVL.

The rearrangement joins TRBV3-1 (or the pseudogene TRBV3-2) to TRBJ2-2, with TRBD2 identical over 11 bases. The CDR3 is 18 amino acids. V was clipped by 2 bases and J by 4 bases; unmatched bases: 9. CDR1 and CDR2 from the germline V gene are LGHDT and YNNKEL (reference sequence). The CDR3 DNA reads as TGTGCCAGCAGCCAACGTACCTTGACTAGCGGGATCACCGGGGAGCTGTTTTTT. Protein sequence: CASSQRTLTSGITGELFF.